This TCR beta chain is from a study of T-cell reconstitution after alpha-beta-depleted transplantation in children. CDR1 SGHTA and CDR2 FQGNSA come from the germline V gene. The V end lost 2 bases, the J end lost 1 base, and 14 bases lay between the germline ends. The CDR3 totals 16 residues. To note about this clonotype: Antigen unknown.

This sample's TCRbeta library carried unique molecular identifier barcodes. TCRdb re-called the PCR reads with MiXCR, one entry per CDR3 protein. This sample has about 98,000 distinct CDR3 sequences, with about 25% found just once. Study-wide points: About two months after transplant, alpha-beta T cells reportedly came from several hundred expanded graft clones. T cells produced anew were the main source of T-cell counts and diversity one year after transplant. High day-60 TCRbeta diversity in some patients came from surviving recipient T cells and thymic progenitors.

The sequences come from PBMCs, collected before TCRalphabeta/CD19-depleted stem cell transplant. V is TRBV7-2 and J is TRBJ2-5; possibly TRBD2 for D (6 bases). This TCR was sampled from a boy between 2 and 10 years old with acute lymphoblastic leukemia, due to receive a stem cell transplant. The CDR3 nucleotides are TGTGCCAGCAGCTTACGGCGGAGGGGCCCCCAAGAGACCCAGTACTTC. It codes for CASSLRRRGPQETQYF.